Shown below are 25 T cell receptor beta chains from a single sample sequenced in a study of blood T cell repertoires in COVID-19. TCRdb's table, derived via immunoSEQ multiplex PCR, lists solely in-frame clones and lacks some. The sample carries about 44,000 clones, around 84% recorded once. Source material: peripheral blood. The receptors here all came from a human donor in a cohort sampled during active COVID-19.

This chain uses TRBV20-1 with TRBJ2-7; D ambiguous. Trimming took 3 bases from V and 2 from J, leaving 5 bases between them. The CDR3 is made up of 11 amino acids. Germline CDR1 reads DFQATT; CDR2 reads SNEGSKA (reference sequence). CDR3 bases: TGCAGTGCTAGCAATGCCTACGAGCAGTACTTC. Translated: CSASNAYEQYF.

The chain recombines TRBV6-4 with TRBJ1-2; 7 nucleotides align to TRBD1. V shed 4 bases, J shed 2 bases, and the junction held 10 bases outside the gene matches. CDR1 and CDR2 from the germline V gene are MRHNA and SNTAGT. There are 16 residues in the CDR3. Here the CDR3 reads CASSVGRQGVNYGYTF. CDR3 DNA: TGTGCCAGCAGTGTAGGGAGACAGGGCGTAAACTATGGCTACACCTTC.

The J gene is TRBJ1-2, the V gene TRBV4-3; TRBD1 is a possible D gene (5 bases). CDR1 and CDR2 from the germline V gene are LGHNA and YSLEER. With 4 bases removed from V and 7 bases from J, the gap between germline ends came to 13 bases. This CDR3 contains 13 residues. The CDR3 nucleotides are TGCGCCAGCAGCCTAGATGGAAGGGGTGGCTACACCTTC. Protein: CASSLDGRGGYTF.

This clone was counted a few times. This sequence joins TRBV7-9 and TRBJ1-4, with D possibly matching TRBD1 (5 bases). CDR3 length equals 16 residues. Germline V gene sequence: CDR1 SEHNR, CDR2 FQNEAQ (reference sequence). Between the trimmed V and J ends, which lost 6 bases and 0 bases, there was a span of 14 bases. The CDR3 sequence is CASSPGRDATNEKLFF. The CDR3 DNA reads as TGTGCCAGCAGTCCCGGCAGGGATGCAACTAATGAAAAACTGTTTTTT.

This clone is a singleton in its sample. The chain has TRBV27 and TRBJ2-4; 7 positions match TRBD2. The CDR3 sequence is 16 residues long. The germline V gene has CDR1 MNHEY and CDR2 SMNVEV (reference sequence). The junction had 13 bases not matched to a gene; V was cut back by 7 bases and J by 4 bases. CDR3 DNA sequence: TGTGCCAGCATGTCTCTTGGGCTAGCGGAGAAAAACATTCAGTACTTC. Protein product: CASMSLGLAEKNIQYF.

CDR3 coding DNA: TGTGCCAGTAGTACAGGGGTAAATCAGCCCCAGCATTTT. Its protein product is CASSTGVNQPQHF. J is TRBJ1-5 and V is TRBV19; D might be TRBD1 (6 bases). This CDR3 is 13 amino acids long. V was clipped by 4 bases and J by 4 bases, with 8 bases between them. CDR1 and CDR2 (germline): LNHDA, SQIVND (reference sequence).

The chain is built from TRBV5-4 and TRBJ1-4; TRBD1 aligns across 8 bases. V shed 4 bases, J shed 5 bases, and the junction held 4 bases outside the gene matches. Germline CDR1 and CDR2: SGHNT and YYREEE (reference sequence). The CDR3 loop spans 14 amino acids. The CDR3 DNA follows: TGTGCCAGCAGCACCCGGGACAGGAATGAAAAACTGTTTTTT. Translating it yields CASSTRDRNEKLFF.

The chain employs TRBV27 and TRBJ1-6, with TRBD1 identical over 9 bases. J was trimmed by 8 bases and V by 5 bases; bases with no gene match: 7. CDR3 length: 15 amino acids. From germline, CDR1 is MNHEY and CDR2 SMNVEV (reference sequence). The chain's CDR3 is CASSQAGQGHSPLHF. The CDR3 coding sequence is TGTGCCAGCAGTCAGGCGGGACAGGGACATTCACCCCTCCACTTT.

DNA for the CDR3: TGTGCCTGGGTATCAGCCCCCCGGGACAGGGGTAATACTAACTATGGCTACACCTTC. It is translated as CAWVSAPRDRGNTNYGYTF. This chain uses TRBV30 with TRBJ1-2, with TRBD1 identical over 10 bases. V lost 5 bases, J lost 0 bases, and 18 bases stayed unmatched. CDR1 and CDR2 from the germline V gene are GTSNPN and SVGIG (reference sequence). The CDR3 extends over 19 amino acids. Full variable domain (outside the CDR3, taken from reference TRBV30 and TRBJ1-2): SQTIHQWPATLVQPVGSPLSLECTVEGTSNPNLYWYRQAAGRGLQLLFYSVGIGQISSEVPQNLSASRPQDRQFILSSKKLLLSDSGFYLCAWVSAPRDRGNTNYGYTFGSGTRLTVV.

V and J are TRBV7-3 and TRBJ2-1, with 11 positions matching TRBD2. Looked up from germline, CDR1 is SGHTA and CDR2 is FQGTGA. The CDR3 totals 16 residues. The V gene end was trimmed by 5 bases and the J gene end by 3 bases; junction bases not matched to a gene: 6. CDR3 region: CASSQVAGGGYNEQFF. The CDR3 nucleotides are TGTGCCAGCAGCCAGGTAGCGGGAGGGGGCTACAATGAGCAGTTCTTC.

CDR3 residues: CASSFKAGRGMNTEAFF. The CDR3 DNA follows: TGCGCCAGCAGCTTTAAAGCAGGACGCGGGATGAACACTGAAGCTTTCTTT. The chain carries TRBV5-1 and TRBJ1-1, with D unclear. Trimming pared 2 bases from V and 0 bases from J, leaving 17 bases between. The CDR3 length is 17 residues. Germline V lookup: CDR1 SGHRS, CDR2 YFSETQ.

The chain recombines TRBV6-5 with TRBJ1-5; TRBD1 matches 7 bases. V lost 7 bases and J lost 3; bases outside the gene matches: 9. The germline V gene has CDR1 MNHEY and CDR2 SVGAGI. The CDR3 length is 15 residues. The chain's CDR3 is CASTTQGYSNQPQHF. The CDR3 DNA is TGTGCCAGCACAACACAGGGGTATTCCAATCAGCCCCAGCATTTT.

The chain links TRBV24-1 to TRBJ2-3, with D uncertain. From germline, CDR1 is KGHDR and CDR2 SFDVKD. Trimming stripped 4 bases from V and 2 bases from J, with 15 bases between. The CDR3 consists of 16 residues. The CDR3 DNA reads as TGTGCCACCAGTGACCTGAGTACAGTACACACAGATACGCAGTATTTT. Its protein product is CATSDLSTVHTDTQYF.

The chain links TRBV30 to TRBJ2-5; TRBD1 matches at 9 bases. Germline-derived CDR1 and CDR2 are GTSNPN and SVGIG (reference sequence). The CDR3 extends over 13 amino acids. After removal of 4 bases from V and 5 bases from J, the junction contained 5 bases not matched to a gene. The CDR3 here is CAWNRGRRETQYF. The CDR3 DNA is TGTGCCTGGAACAGGGGGCGGCGGGAGACCCAGTACTTC.

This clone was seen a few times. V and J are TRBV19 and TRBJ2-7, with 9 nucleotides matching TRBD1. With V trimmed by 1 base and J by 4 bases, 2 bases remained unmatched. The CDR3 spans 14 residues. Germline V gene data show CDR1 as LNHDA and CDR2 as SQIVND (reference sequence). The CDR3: CASSIVDRGYEQYF. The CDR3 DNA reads TGTGCCAGTAGTATAGTGGACAGGGGTTACGAGCAGTACTTC. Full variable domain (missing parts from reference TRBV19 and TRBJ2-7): DGGITQSPKYLFRKEGQNVTLSCEQNLNHDAMYWYRQDPGQGLRLIYYSQIVNDFQKGDIAEGYSVSREKKESFPLTVTSAQKNPTAFYLCASSIVDRGYEQYFGPGTRLTVT.

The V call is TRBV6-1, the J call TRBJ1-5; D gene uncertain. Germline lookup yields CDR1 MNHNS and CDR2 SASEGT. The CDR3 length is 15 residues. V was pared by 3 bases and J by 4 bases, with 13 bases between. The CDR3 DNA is TGTGCCAGCAGTGATCATGGCGGTGGAAATCAGCCCCAGCATTTT. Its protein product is CASSDHGGGNQPQHF.

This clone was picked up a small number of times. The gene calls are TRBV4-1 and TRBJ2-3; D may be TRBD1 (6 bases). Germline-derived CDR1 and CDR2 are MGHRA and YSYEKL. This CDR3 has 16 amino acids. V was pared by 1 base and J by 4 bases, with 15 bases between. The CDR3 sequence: CASSQGPPGAPDTQYF. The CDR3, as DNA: TGCGCCAGCAGCCAAGGGCCACCAGGGGCTCCAGATACGCAGTATTTT.

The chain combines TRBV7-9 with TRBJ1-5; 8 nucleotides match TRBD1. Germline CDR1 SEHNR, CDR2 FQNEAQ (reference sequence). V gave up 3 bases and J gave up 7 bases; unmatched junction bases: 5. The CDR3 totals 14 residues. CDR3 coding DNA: TGTGCCAGCAGCTTCGCAGGGGGCCAACAGCCCCAGCATTTT. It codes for CASSFAGGQQPQHF.

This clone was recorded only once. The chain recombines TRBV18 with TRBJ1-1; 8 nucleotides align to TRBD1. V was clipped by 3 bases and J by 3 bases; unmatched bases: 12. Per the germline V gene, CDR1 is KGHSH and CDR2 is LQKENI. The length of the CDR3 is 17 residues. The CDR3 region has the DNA TGTGCCAGCTCACCCGGGGACAGGCCTTTGAGGGACACTGAAGCTTTCTTT. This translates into CASSPGDRPLRDTEAFF.

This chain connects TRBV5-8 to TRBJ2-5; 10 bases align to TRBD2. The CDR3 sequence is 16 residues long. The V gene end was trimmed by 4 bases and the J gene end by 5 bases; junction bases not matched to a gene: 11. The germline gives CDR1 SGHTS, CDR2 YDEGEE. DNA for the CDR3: TGTGCCAGCAGCCTCGGAGCGGGGGGGCCGGGGGAGACCCAGTACTTC. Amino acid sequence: CASSLGAGGPGETQYF.

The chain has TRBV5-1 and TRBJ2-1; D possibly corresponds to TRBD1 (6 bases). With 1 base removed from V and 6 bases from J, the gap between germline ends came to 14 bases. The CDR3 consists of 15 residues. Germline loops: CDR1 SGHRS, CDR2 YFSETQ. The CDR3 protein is CASSLIPDRSNEQFF. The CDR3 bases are TGCGCCAGCAGCTTGATACCGGACAGATCCAATGAGCAGTTCTTC. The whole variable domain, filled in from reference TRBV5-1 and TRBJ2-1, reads KAGVTQTPRYLIKTRGQQVTLSCSPISGHRSVSWYQQTPGQGLQFLFEYFSETQRNKGNFPGRFSGRQFSNSRSEMNVSTLELGDSALYLCASSLIPDRSNEQFFGPGTRLTVL.

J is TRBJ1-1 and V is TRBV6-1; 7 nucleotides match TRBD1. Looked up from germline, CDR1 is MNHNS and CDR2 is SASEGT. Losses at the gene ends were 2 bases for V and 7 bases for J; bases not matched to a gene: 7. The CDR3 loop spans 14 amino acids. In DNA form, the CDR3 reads TGTGCCAGCAGTGAACAGGGGGGATATGGTGAAGCTTTCTTT. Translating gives CASSEQGGYGEAFF.

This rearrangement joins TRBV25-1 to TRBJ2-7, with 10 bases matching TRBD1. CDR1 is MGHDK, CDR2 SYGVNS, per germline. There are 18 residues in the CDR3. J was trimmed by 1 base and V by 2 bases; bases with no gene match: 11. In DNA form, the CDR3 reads TGTGCCAGCAGTGAACTCGCGCCGTCGGGACAGGGGTCCTACGAGCAGTACTTC. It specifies CASSELAPSGQGSYEQYF.

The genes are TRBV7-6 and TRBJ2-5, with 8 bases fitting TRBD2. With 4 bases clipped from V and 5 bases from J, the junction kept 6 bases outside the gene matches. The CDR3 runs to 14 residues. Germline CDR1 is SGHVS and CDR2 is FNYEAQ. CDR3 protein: CASSSISGAETQYF. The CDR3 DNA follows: TGTGCCAGCAGCTCCATTAGCGGGGCGGAGACCCAGTACTTC.

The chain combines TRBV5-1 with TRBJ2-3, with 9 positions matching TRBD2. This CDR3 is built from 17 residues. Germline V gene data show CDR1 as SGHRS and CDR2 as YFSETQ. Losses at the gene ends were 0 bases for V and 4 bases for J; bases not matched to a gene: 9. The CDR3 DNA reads TGCGCCAGCAGCTTGGGACCCGCGGGGGGGGCTGCAGATACGCAGTATTTT. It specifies CASSLGPAGGAADTQYF.